This T cell receptor beta chain was recorded in a study of blood T cells in healthy people across ages. Then a second PCR, running about 7 to 11 cycles, was carried out with a sample-barcoded 5' primer and a J-beta primer mix. TCRdb processed the 5' RACE reads anew with MiXCR; each CDR3 protein has one entry. The sample has roughly 700,000 distinct CDR3 sequences, approximately 30% seen once. CDR3 size: 14 residues. V lost 5 bases to trimming and J lost 10 bases; unmatched junction nucleotides: 13. V usage is TRBV12-3 or TRBV12-4 and J usage is TRBJ1-1; 7 bases line up with TRBD1. The sample comprised blood. The receptor was isolated from a woman aged 80 or older in good health. CDR3 sequence: CASSRGGGTEAAFF. The CDR3 DNA sequence: TGTGCCAGCAGTAGGGGGGGCGGGACAGAGGCAGCTTTCTTT.